These 24 T cell receptor beta chains share one sample of origin, sequenced in a study of blood T cell repertoires in COVID-19. TCRdb's table, derived via immunoSEQ multiplex PCR, lists solely in-frame clones and lacks some. The profile covers roughly 250,000 clones, with about 88% appearing a single time and 1.5% to 2% taken by the ten largest. Specimen: PBMCs or T cells enriched from blood (not recorded which). The receptor source for this set is a woman aged 45-59 years who had recovered from COVID-19.

A word on this clone: The same CDR3 can be traced to other DNA sequences in this sample. The CDR3 nucleotides read TGTGCCAGCTCACCACGACAGGGGGAAACCTACGAGCAGTACTTC. It is translated as CASSPRQGETYEQYF. The chain has TRBV18 and TRBJ2-7; 9 bases agree with TRBD1. This CDR3 has 15 amino acids. Germline trimming cut 1 base from V and 2 bases from J; bases unmatched to any gene: 3. Germline V gene data show CDR1 as KGHSH and CDR2 as LQKENI.

The chain has TRBV18 and TRBJ1-1; no clear D. Looked up from germline, CDR1 is KGHSH and CDR2 is LQKENI. The CDR3 covers 14 residues. Trimming cost V 4 bases and J 10 bases, with 19 bases left between them. CDR3 sequence: CASSRSRDPPGAFF. CDR3 DNA sequence: TGTGCCAGCTCACGGTCCCGGGATCCCCCGGGAGCTTTCTTT. Full variable domain (outside the CDR3, taken from reference TRBV18 and TRBJ1-1): NAGVMQNPRHLVRRRGQEARLRCSPMKGHSHVYWYRQLPEEGLKFMVYLQKENIIDESGMPKERFSAEFPKEGPSILRIQQVVRGDSAAYFCASSRSRDPPGAFFGQGTRLTVV.

This clone appeared a single time. One end of the junction fails to match germline, which may point to a read error. The chain uses TRBV28 and TRBJ1-1; D remains ambiguous. Germline CDR1 MDHEN, CDR2 SYDVKM. CDR3 size: 11 residues. The CDR3 loop reads CASRENAEAFF. CDR3 DNA: TGTGCCAGCAGAGAGAACGCTGAAGCTTTCTTT.

This clone is a singleton in its sample. The chain combines TRBV23-1 with TRBJ1-1; weak D call: TRBD1 (6 bases). TRBV23-1 carries the ORF label, with uncertain function. V was clipped by 2 bases and J by 5 bases, with 30 bases between them. This CDR3 has 20 amino acids. DNA for the CDR3: TGCGCCAGCAGTCAAATCGTGGTTGGGAGGGGGGTCACAGTTTTAACTGAAGCTTTCTTT. This encodes CASSQIVVGRGVTVLTEAFF.

J is TRBJ1-4 and V is TRBV30, with 9 bases that match TRBD1. CDR3 size: 14 residues. Losses at the gene ends were 0 bases for V and 7 bases for J; bases not matched to a gene: 3. CDR1 is GTSNPN, CDR2 SVGIG, per germline (reference sequence). The CDR3 DNA is TGTGCCTGGAGTGTACAGGACAGGGGTGAAAAACTGTTTTTT. This codes for CAWSVQDRGEKLFF.

V and J are TRBV2 and TRBJ2-5, with 14 bases that match TRBD2. This CDR3 contains 15 residues. CDR1 and CDR2 (germline): SNHLY, FYNNEI. V gave up 6 bases and J gave up 5 bases; unmatched junction bases: 5. The CDR3 region is CASRAGLAGVETQYF. The CDR3 DNA is TGTGCCAGCAGGGCGGGACTAGCGGGAGTTGAGACCCAGTACTTC.

The chain couples TRBV15 to TRBJ2-2, with 10 positions matching TRBD1. CDR1 is LNHNV and CDR2 is YYDKDF in the germline V gene (reference sequence). V was pared by 3 bases and J by 6 bases, with 4 bases of the junction left unmatched. This CDR3 is built from 15 residues. The CDR3 sequence: CATSSGTGEPGELFF. The CDR3 DNA reads as TGTGCCACCAGCAGCGGGACAGGGGAACCCGGGGAGCTGTTTTTT.

Notes on this clone: This sample also contains other DNA sequences that code for the same CDR3. This chain uses TRBV14 with TRBJ2-7; 9 bases are a match to TRBD1. Germline assignment: CDR1 SGHDN and CDR2 FVKESK. V lost 4 bases and J lost 2; bases outside the gene matches: 3. This CDR3 is 14 amino acids long. This chain's CDR3 is CASSPRQGAYEQYF. CDR3 bases: TGTGCCAGCAGCCCCCGACAGGGGGCCTACGAGCAGTACTTC. The variable domain in full, with the rest retrieved from reference TRBV14 and TRBJ2-7, is EAGVTQFPSHSVIEKGQTVTLRCDPISGHDNLYWYRRVMGKEIKFLLHFVKESKQDESGMPNNRFLAERTGGTYSTLKVQPAELEDSGVYFCASSPRQGAYEQYFGPGTRLTVT.

The chain carries TRBV5-1 and TRBJ2-7; possibly TRBD1 for D (9 bases). The CDR3 loop spans 18 amino acids. CDR1 and CDR2 from the germline V gene are SGHRS and YFSETQ. Trimming took off 2 bases at V and 0 bases at J, with 21 bases between the two ends. The chain's CDR3 is CASSLQGAQSGSSYEQYF. For the CDR3, the DNA is TGCGCCAGCAGCTTACAGGGGGCGCAGAGCGGGAGCTCCTACGAGCAGTACTTC.

This clone has just a few counts. The chain couples TRBV7-8 to TRBJ1-2, with TRBD1 matching 9 bases. CDR1 is SGHVS, CDR2 FQNEAQ, per germline. CDR3 length: 13 residues. Trimming removed 4 bases from V and 6 bases from J; junction bases left unmatched: 3. CDR3 sequence reads: CASSSGTGNGYTF. Here the CDR3 DNA reads TGTGCCAGCAGCTCCGGGACAGGGAATGGCTACACCTTC.

The rearrangement links TRBV15 to TRBJ2-5; TRBD1 is a possible D gene (6 bases). The V end lost 4 bases, the J end lost 5 bases, and 14 bases lay between the germline ends. This CDR3 region has 14 residues. Germline values: CDR1 LNHNV, CDR2 YYDKDF (reference sequence). The CDR3 sequence: CATSTVRGGETQYF. For the CDR3, the DNA is TGTGCCACCAGCACGGTCAGGGGTGGGGAGACCCAGTACTTC.

This chain connects TRBV10-3 to TRBJ2-1; D is unresolved. This CDR3 has 17 residues. V lost 7 bases to trimming and J lost 0 bases, with 19 bases between them. Looked up from germline, CDR1 is ENHRY and CDR2 is SYGVKD. Here the CDR3 reads CAIKRQSLQSSYNEQFF. CDR3 sequence (DNA): TGTGCCATCAAACGCCAGTCTCTACAGAGCTCCTACAATGAGCAGTTCTTC.

The V gene is TRBV6-5, the J gene TRBJ2-2, with D possibly matching TRBD2 (5 bases). V was clipped by 7 bases and J by 3 bases, with 12 bases between them. The germline CDR1 and CDR2 sequences are MNHEY and SVGAGI. The CDR3 totals 14 residues. In DNA form, the CDR3 reads TGTGCCAGCACTGCTGAGCGGTACACCGGGGAGCTGTTTTTT. It yields the protein CASTAERYTGELFF.

V and J are TRBV15 and TRBJ1-3, with TRBD1 as a possible D gene (5 bases). Germline V lookup: CDR1 LNHNV, CDR2 YYDKDF (reference sequence). Trimming pared 0 bases from V and 0 bases from J, leaving 12 bases between. The CDR3 is 17 residues long. The CDR3 spells CATSREWGRDSGNTIYF. The CDR3 nucleotides are TGTGCCACCAGCAGAGAATGGGGCAGGGACTCTGGAAACACCATATATTTT.

The V and J genes are TRBV5-1 and TRBJ2-2; 8 bases match TRBD2. Germline V gene sequence: CDR1 SGHRS, CDR2 YFSETQ. With V trimmed by 0 bases and J by 6 bases, 7 bases remained unmatched. The CDR3 contains 16 residues. The DNA of the CDR3 is TGCGCCAGCAGCTTGGTTGTCCGGGAGGGCCCCGGGGAGCTGTTTTTT. The encoded protein is CASSLVVREGPGELFF.

V is TRBV5-4 and J is TRBJ1-3; possible D gene TRBD1, 5 bases. The CDR3 is 15 residues long. Trimming pared 0 bases from V and 4 bases from J, leaving 11 bases between. Germline-derived CDR1 and CDR2 are SGHNT and YYREEE (reference sequence). The CDR3, as DNA: TGTGCCAGCAGCTTGGAAGGGGTTTACGGAAACACCATATATTTT. This encodes CASSLEGVYGNTIYF.

This clone was observed a single time. V and J are TRBV27 and TRBJ2-1; 8 bases map to TRBD2. V lost 2 bases, J lost 10 bases, and 13 bases stayed unmatched. The CDR3 is 16 residues long. CDR1 is MNHEY, CDR2 SMNVEV, per germline (reference sequence). CDR3 DNA sequence: TGTGCCAGCAGTTTAGGGGGGCGGGAGGTTTCCGGCGAGCAGTTCTTC. It codes for CASSLGGREVSGEQFF.

This rearrangement joins TRBV11-2 to TRBJ2-1; possible D gene TRBD1, 5 bases. Trimming left V 6 bases short and J 6 bases short, with 12 bases between. The germline V gene encodes CDR1 SGHAT and CDR2 FQNNGV. CDR3 length: 13 amino acids. CDR3 protein: CASSWSGSNEQFF. The CDR3 coding sequence is TGTGCCAGCAGTTGGTCAGGGTCCAATGAGCAGTTCTTC.

This clone was counted between two and nine times. The V call is TRBV2, the J call TRBJ1-4; D gene uncertain. V lost 7 bases and J lost 3, with 6 bases in between. Germline CDR1 SNHLY, CDR2 FYNNEI. The CDR3 length is 12 residues. For the CDR3, the DNA is TGTGCCAGCAATCTAGCTAATGAAAAACTGTTTTTT. Its translation: CASNLANEKLFF. The full variable domain, rest sourced from reference TRBV2 and TRBJ1-4, is EPEVTQTPSHQVTQMGQEVILRCVPISNHLYFYWYRQILGQKVEFLVSFYNNEISEKSEIFDDQFSVERPDGSNFTLKIRSTKLEDSAMYFCASNLANEKLFFGSGTQLSVL.

The rearrangement uses TRBV6-4 and TRBJ2-3; 7 bases match TRBD2. This CDR3 region has 15 residues. J was trimmed by 0 bases and V by 2 bases; bases with no gene match: 2. Germline V lookup: CDR1 MRHNA, CDR2 SNTAGT. CDR3 nucleotide sequence: TGTGCCAGCAGTGACGGAGCGGGAAGCACAGATACGCAGTATTTT. Translating gives CASSDGAGSTDTQYF.

The count of this clone is one. The V call is TRBV4-3, the J call TRBJ1-5, with D possibly TRBD1 on 5 matching bases. CDR1 LGHNA and CDR2 YSLEER come from the germline V gene. The CDR3 is 15 residues long. V dropped 0 bases and J dropped 9 bases, with 15 bases sitting between them. In nucleotides, the CDR3 is TGCGCCAGCAGCCAAGATAGGAGTGGACAAGGGCCCCAGCATTTT. Its translation is CASSQDRSGQGPQHF.

The J gene is TRBJ2-2, the V gene TRBV5-4, with 8 bases that match TRBD2. Germline-derived CDR1 and CDR2 are SGHNT and YYREEE (reference sequence). This CDR3 is built from 15 residues. Trimming took 0 bases from V and 6 from J; bases not matched to a gene: 4. As DNA, the CDR3 is TGTGCCAGCAGCTTGGGAGGAGCGGGAGCCGGGGAGCTGTTTTTT. It codes for CASSLGGAGAGELFF.

The J gene is TRBJ2-5, the V gene TRBV4-2; no clear D gene. Germline V gene sequence: CDR1 LGHNA, CDR2 YNFKEQ. Trimming stripped 0 bases from V and 5 bases from J, with 10 bases between. There are 14 residues in the CDR3. The CDR3 loop is CASSQELRWETQYF. In DNA, the CDR3 is TGTGCCAGCAGCCAAGAATTACGGTGGGAGACCCAGTACTTC.

The rearrangement links TRBV7-9 to TRBJ1-2, with D hard to call. The germline V gene has CDR1 SEHNR and CDR2 FQNEAQ (reference sequence). V dropped 0 bases and J dropped 5 bases, with 7 bases sitting between them. The CDR3 spans 13 residues. The DNA for the CDR3 is TGTGCCAGCAGCTTAGCGGCGGGATATGGCTACACCTTC. Translated, it gives CASSLAAGYGYTF.